Listed here are 18 T cell receptor beta chains from one sample, sequenced in a study of T cell responses to AZD1222 COVID-19 vaccine. Sequencing was performed with immunoSEQ multiplex PCR; in TCRdb, only in-frame clones are kept and a portion is missing. The table lists about 150,000 clones, about 93% of them singletons. Sequenced material: peripheral blood, taken on day 0 of AZD1222 vaccination. The receptors stem from an adult in good health.

The chain employs TRBV15 and TRBJ1-4; D gene uncertain. In germline, CDR1 is LNHNV, CDR2 YYDKDF (reference sequence). The CDR3 has 14 residues. V was shortened by 5 bases and J by 8 bases, with 15 bases between the two germline ends. The DNA for the CDR3 is TGTGCCACCAGCCCATCCACAGCGGGAGAAAAACTGTTTTTT. Protein: CATSPSTAGEKLFF.

The V gene is TRBV24-1, the J gene TRBJ2-1; 11 bases are a match to TRBD2. J gave up 2 bases and V 4 bases, and 9 bases lay outside the gene matches. The CDR3 runs 18 residues. CDR1 and CDR2 (germline): KGHDR, SFDVKD. The CDR3 loop is CATSDHPTSGSTYNEQFF. CDR3 DNA sequence: TGTGCCACCAGTGACCACCCTACTAGCGGGAGTACCTACAATGAGCAGTTCTTC.

The chain employs TRBV27 and TRBJ1-5, with TRBD1 matching 9 bases. V was pared by 6 bases and J by 4 bases, with 7 bases of the junction left unmatched. Germline V gene data show CDR1 as MNHEY and CDR2 as SMNVEV (reference sequence). The CDR3 length is 15 residues. The CDR3 nucleotides are TGTGCCAGCAGAGCAACAGGGGGCCGAAATCAGCCCCAGCATTTT. Translated: CASRATGGRNQPQHF.

V gene TRBV30 combines with J gene TRBJ1-5; no definite D call. There are 13 residues in the CDR3. Trimming removed 0 bases at V and 7 bases at J, with 10 bases between. Germline V gene data show CDR1 as GTSNPN and CDR2 as SVGIG (reference sequence). CDR3 amino acids: CAWSVRGEQPQHF. The CDR3 region has the DNA TGTGCCTGGAGTGTACGGGGAGAACAGCCCCAGCATTTT. The full variable domain, rest sourced from reference TRBV30 and TRBJ1-5, is SQTIHQWPATLVQPVGSPLSLECTVEGTSNPNLYWYRQAAGRGLQLLFYSVGIGQISSEVPQNLSASRPQDRQFILSSKKLLLSDSGFYLCAWSVRGEQPQHFGDGTRLSIL.

The V gene is TRBV7-9, the J gene TRBJ1-1; D remains unclear. The V and J ends lost 1 base and 4 bases respectively, with 7 bases between them. Per the germline V gene, CDR1 is SEHNR and CDR2 is FQNEAQ (reference sequence). This CDR3 region has 13 residues. CDR3 in DNA: TGTGCCAGCAGCTTAGGGGCAGGCACTGAAGCTTTCTTT. Protein product: CASSLGAGTEAFF.

The V and J genes are TRBV19 and TRBJ1-6; D is unclear. The CDR3 is made up of 15 amino acids. CDR1 LNHDA and CDR2 SQIVND come from the germline V gene (reference sequence). V lost 7 bases and J 7 bases, leaving 17 bases between the germline ends. In nucleotides, the CDR3 is TGTGCCAGTAAGGAGGGCCAAACCGGGAATTCACCCCTCCACTTT. It translates to CASKEGQTGNSPLHF.

This clone was counted once. This rearrangement joins TRBV27 to TRBJ1-1, with TRBD1 as a possible D gene (6 bases). In germline, CDR1 is MNHEY, CDR2 SMNVEV (reference sequence). V shed 0 bases and J shed 0 bases, with 23 bases lying between them. The CDR3 extends over 20 amino acids. In nucleotides, the CDR3 is TGTGCCAGCAGTTTATCGCGACTGGGTTACAGGGCAACGGTGAACACTGAAGCTTTCTTT. Amino acids: CASSLSRLGYRATVNTEAFF.

The chain uses TRBV20-1 and TRBJ1-5; D might be TRBD1 (6 bases). Trimming took off 3 bases at V and 1 base at J, with 10 bases between the two ends. This CDR3 has 14 residues. Per the germline V gene, CDR1 is DFQATT and CDR2 is SNEGSKA (reference sequence). CDR3 nucleotides: TGCAGTGCTAGTAGGACAGCGAGCAATCAGCCCCAGCATTTT. It codes for CSASRTASNQPQHF.

The J gene is TRBJ2-2, the V gene TRBV18, with TRBD1 identical over 7 bases. CDR3 length equals 17 residues. CDR1 is KGHSH and CDR2 is LQKENI in the germline V gene. Trimming took 7 bases from V and 3 from J; bases not matched to a gene: 14. CDR3 region: CASFIGDRTWYTGELFF. The CDR3, as DNA: TGTGCCAGCTTCATTGGGGACAGAACTTGGTACACCGGGGAGCTGTTTTTT. Looking up the rest from reference TRBV18 and TRBJ2-2 gives the full variable domain: NAGVMQNPRHLVRRRGQEARLRCSPMKGHSHVYWYRQLPEEGLKFMVYLQKENIIDESGMPKERFSAEFPKEGPSILRIQQVVRGDSAAYFCASFIGDRTWYTGELFFGEGSRLTVL.

Worth noting for this clone: Other DNA sequences from this sample encode an identical CDR3 as well. V and J are TRBV11-2 and TRBJ1-1; D remains ambiguous. V was shortened by 0 bases and J by 1 base, with 3 bases between the two germline ends. Germline V gene lookup returns CDR1 SGHAT and CDR2 FQNNGV. The CDR3 contains 13 residues. Here the CDR3 reads CASSLERNTEAFF. The CDR3 DNA sequence: TGTGCCAGCAGCTTAGAAAGGAACACTGAAGCTTTCTTT.

This chain links TRBV4-3 with TRBJ1-3; D ambiguous. The germline V gene has CDR1 LGHNA and CDR2 YSLEER. This CDR3 contains 16 residues. Trimming took off 1 base at V and 0 bases at J, with 10 bases between the two ends. CDR3 residues: CASSQVGTNSGNTIYF. In nucleotides, the CDR3 is TGCGCCAGCAGCCAAGTGGGCACAAACTCTGGAAACACCATATATTTT.

The rearrangement links TRBV6-5 to TRBJ1-2; D is uncertain. This CDR3 has 14 amino acids. Germline lookup yields CDR1 MNHEY and CDR2 SVGAGI. V gave up 0 bases and J gave up 5 bases, with 10 bases separating them. The CDR3 region has the DNA TGTGCCAGCAGTTACTCACCGAGCTTGTATGGCTACACCTTC. Protein product: CASSYSPSLYGYTF.

The chain links TRBV27 to TRBJ1-6; no definite D call. The CDR3 runs to 14 residues. V was cut by 4 bases and J by 3 bases, with 7 bases left in between. Germline assignment: CDR1 MNHEY and CDR2 SMNVEV (reference sequence). As DNA, the CDR3 is TGTGCCAGCAGTTCGGGCAGCTATAATTCACCCCTCCACTTT. Translated: CASSSGSYNSPLHF.

The chain employs TRBV6-1 and TRBJ1-2, with D uncertain. Germline-derived CDR1 and CDR2 are MNHNS and SASEGT. V gave up 2 bases and J gave up 10 bases, with 8 bases separating them. The length of the CDR3 is 11 residues. The CDR3 DNA follows: TGTGCCAGCAGTGAATACAGCGTCTACACCTTC. It yields the protein CASSEYSVYTF.

The V call is TRBV6-5, the J call TRBJ1-1, with 8 bases aligning to TRBD1. CDR1 and CDR2 (germline): MNHEY, SVGAGI. The J segment lost 0 bases and the V segment lost 4 bases, leaving 1 base of the junction unmatched. This CDR3 spans 14 amino acids. CDR3 loop: CASSSDRVNTEAFF. The CDR3 bases are TGTGCCAGCAGTTCGGACAGGGTGAACACTGAAGCTTTCTTT.

This chain links TRBV2 with TRBJ2-3; possibly TRBD2 for D (6 bases). In germline, CDR1 is SNHLY, CDR2 FYNNEI. The V end lost 6 bases, the J end lost 4 bases, and 17 bases lay between the germline ends. This CDR3 contains 15 residues. CDR3 loop: CASRYIAVLPDTQYF. For the CDR3, the DNA is TGTGCCAGCAGATATATAGCGGTTCTACCAGATACGCAGTATTTT. The whole variable domain, remainder taken from reference TRBV2 and TRBJ2-3, is EPEVTQTPSHQVTQMGQEVILRCVPISNHLYFYWYRQILGQKVEFLVSFYNNEISEKSEIFDDQFSVERPDGSNFTLKIRSTKLEDSAMYFCASRYIAVLPDTQYFGPGTRLTVL.

CDR3 nucleotides: TGCGCCAGCAGCCCGGGACAGCAAGAGACCCAGTACTTC. Translated, it gives CASSPGQQETQYF. The gene calls are TRBV5-1 and TRBJ2-5, with 7 nucleotides matching TRBD1. The germline gives CDR1 SGHRS, CDR2 YFSETQ. This CDR3 has 13 amino acids. V was pared by 4 bases and J by 2 bases, with 2 bases of the junction left unmatched.

This chain joins TRBV29-1 and TRBJ1-1, with D perhaps matching TRBD1 (5 bases). The CDR3 has 11 amino acids. The V end lost 4 bases, the J end lost 11 bases, and 14 bases lay between the germline ends. CDR1 and CDR2 from the germline V gene are SQVTM and ANQGSEA. The CDR3 sequence is CSVGDGGMAFF. CDR3 DNA: TGCAGCGTTGGTGATGGGGGAATGGCTTTCTTT.